A selection of T cell receptor beta chains follows, all from one sample in a study of cytomegalovirus exposure and HLA in healthy donors. Measured with immunoSEQ multiplex PCR; TCRdb has only the in-frame clones, and not every one. The sample lists about 180,000 clones; 65% to 80% were seen once. The sample was PBMCs. These receptors were collected from a woman aged 25-40 years in good health and CMV-seropositive. Each CDR3 is given with its conserved first and last residue. D genes are given only for firm matches. Size is omitted from some rows. Given values are once, few, many or a class for expanded clones.

once	TRBJ1-2	TRBV2	TRBD1	CASSPGQIEPGYTF	TGTGCCAGCAGTCCGGGACAGATTGAGCCTGGCTACACCTTC
few	TRBJ2-2	TRBV28	NA	CASSPRPDRDLNTGELFF	TGTGCCAGCAGCCCCCGGCCCGACCGAGACTTGAACACCGGGGAGCTGTTTTTT
NA	TRBJ1-5	TRBV4-2	NA	CASSQGGQIDQPQHF	TGTGCCAGCAGCCAGGGTGGACAGATAGATCAGCCCCAGCATTTT
NA	TRBJ1-5	TRBV9	TRBD1	CASSGQGMGNQPQHF	TGTGCCAGCAGCGGACAGGGGATGGGCAATCAGCCCCAGCATTTT
NA	TRBJ1-1	TRBV19	NA	CASSIRGEGTEAFF	TGTGCCAGTAGTATAAGAGGAGAAGGCACTGAAGCTTTCTTT
NA	TRBJ2-1	TRBV7-9	NA	CASSQGAGNEQFF	TGTGCCAGCAGCCAAGGGGCTGGGAATGAGCAGTTCTTC
NA	TRBJ2-1	TRBV13	TRBD2	CASSERSGGANEQFF	TGTGCCAGCAGCGAACGGAGCGGGGGGGCGAATGAGCAGTTCTTC
few	TRBJ2-2	TRBV5-6	TRBD2	CASSQRLATNTGELFF	TGTGCCAGCAGTCAAAGACTAGCTACGAACACCGGGGAGCTGTTTTTT
NA	TRBJ2-7	TRBV7-6	NA	CASNLDGSWDEQYF	TGTGCCAGCAACCTAGACGGGAGTTGGGACGAGCAGTACTTC
once	TRBJ2-5	TRBV9	TRBD1	CASSATEGGVGETQYF	TGTGCCAGCAGCGCGACCGAAGGGGGCGTAGGGGAGACCCAGTACTTC
NA	TRBJ2-3	TRBV5-1	TRBD1	CASSLEGQGSDTQYF	TGCGCCAGCAGCTTGGAGGGACAGGGGTCAGATACGCAGTATTTT
NA	TRBJ2-5	TRBV4-2	NA	CASSQDPIPPGKETRYF	TGTGCCAGCAGCCAAGATCCGATTCCCCCAGGGAAAGAGACCCGGTACTTC
NA	TRBJ1-2	TRBV10-1	NA	CASGRTGTSHYGYTF	TGCGCCAGCGGTAGGACCGGGACATCGCACTATGGCTACACCTTC
NA	TRBJ2-1	TRBV10-3	TRBD1	CAARDRGRDEQFF	TGTGCCGCCCGGGACAGGGGGCGAGATGAGCAGTTCTTC
NA	TRBJ1-4	TRBV9	TRBD1	CASSGGGTATNEKLFF	TGTGCCAGCAGCGGAGGCGGGACAGCAACTAATGAAAAACTGTTTTTT
NA	TRBJ2-3	TRBV19	NA	CASSPHRTDTQYF	TGTGCCAGTAGTCCCCATCGCACAGATACGCAGTATTTT
few	TRBJ2-1	TRBV2	NA	CASRYDRINEQFF	TGTGCCAGCAGATACGACAGGATCAATGAGCAGTTCTTC
NA	TRBJ2-5	TRBV5-1	NA	CASSETGYQETQYF	TGCGCCAGCAGCGAAACAGGGTACCAAGAGACCCAGTACTTC
NA	TRBJ2-1	TRBV9	NA	CASGPHNEQFF	TGTGCCAGCGGGCCCCACAATGAGCAGTTCTTC
NA	TRBJ1-1	TRBV10-2	TRBD1	CASRDRGVTEAFF	TGCGCCAGCAGGGACAGGGGAGTTACTGAAGCTTTCTTT
NA	TRBJ1-3	TRBV4-3	TRBD1	CASSQEGTGNSGNTIYF	TGCGCCAGCAGCCAAGAGGGGACAGGGAACTCTGGAAACACCATATATTTT
NA	TRBJ2-3	TRBV29-1	TRBD2	CSGQRGAGTQYF	TGCAGCGGTCAGCGGGGGGCGGGTACGCAGTATTTT
NA	TRBJ2-2	TRBV7-8	TRBD2	CASSPRQRGDTGELFF	TGTGCCAGCAGCCCCCGGCAGCGGGGGGACACCGGGGAGCTGTTTTTT
NA	TRBJ2-7	TRBV7-8	NA	CASSSPTTYEQYF	TGTGCCAGCAGCTCCCCAACTACGTACGAGCAGTACTTC
NA	TRBJ2-1	TRBV5-1	NA	CASRGGGSYNEQFF	TGCGCCAGCAGAGGGGGGGGCTCCTACAATGAGCAGTTCTTC
NA	TRBJ1-2	TRBV4-1	TRBD1	CASSQGTGTGYTF	TGCGCCAGCAGCCAAGGGACAGGGACTGGCTACACCTTC
NA	TRBJ2-3	TRBV25-1	TRBD1	CASSERGTGGYTDTQYF	TGTGCCAGCAGTGAGAGGGGGACAGGGGGGTACACAGATACGCAGTATTTT
NA	TRBJ2-7	TRBV5-4	NA	CASSLGTYEQYF	TGTGCCAGCAGCTTGGGGACTTACGAGCAGTACTTC
NA	TRBJ1-5	TRBV7-8	TRBD1	CASSLDGTENQPQHF	TGTGCCAGCAGCTTAGATGGGACAGAAAATCAGCCCCAGCATTTT
NA	TRBJ2-6	TRBV10-3	NA	CAISPQSGANVLTF	TGTGCCATCAGTCCCCAGTCTGGGGCCAACGTCCTGACTTTC
NA	TRBJ2-4	TRBV28	TRBD1	CASSFVKGRQGDIQYF	TGTGCCAGCAGTTTCGTTAAGGGGAGACAGGGGGACATTCAGTACTTC
NA	TRBJ2-3	TRBV6-5	NA	CASSFQGSTDTQYF	TGTGCCAGCAGTTTTCAGGGAAGCACAGATACGCAGTATTTT
NA	TRBJ1-5	TRBV30	NA	CAWNRQDNQPQHF	TGTGCCTGGAACCGACAGGACAATCAGCCCCAGCATTTT
once	TRBJ2-3	TRBV15	TRBD2	CATSKRLAGESDTQYF	TGTGCCACCAGCAAACGACTAGCGGGGGAATCAGATACGCAGTATTTT
NA	TRBJ2-7	TRBV18	TRBD2	CASSPGTSSYEQYF	TGTGCCAGCTCACCGGGGACTAGCTCCTACGAGCAGTACTTC
NA	TRBJ1-6	TRBV28	TRBD1	CASSPIDRDNSPLHF	TGTGCCAGCAGCCCTATCGACAGGGATAATTCACCCCTCCACTTT
NA	TRBJ2-2	TRBV11-3	NA	CASSKTGELFF	TGTGCCAGCAGCAAGACAGGGGAGCTGTTTTTT
NA	TRBJ1-5	TRBV5-8	NA	CASSLVQGVTRRQPQHF	TGTGCCAGCAGCTTGGTCCAGGGTGTGACACGACGGCAGCCCCAGCATTTT
NA	TRBJ2-5	TRBV7-9	NA	CASSPLVPIRGETQYF	TGTGCCAGCAGTCCACTGGTCCCGATAAGGGGAGAGACCCAGTACTTC
NA	TRBJ1-2	TRBV9	NA	CASSVGQNYGYTF	TGTGCCAGCAGCGTAGGGCAGAACTATGGCTACACCTTC
once	TRBJ2-1	TRBV5-6	NA	CASSVGADYNEQFF	TGTGCCAGCAGTGTGGGGGCCGACTACAATGAGCAGTTCTTC
NA	TRBJ1-5	TRBV19	TRBD1	CASSPRGRLDQPQHF	TGTGCCAGTAGTCCCAGGGGGCGCTTGGATCAGCCCCAGCATTTT
once	TRBJ2-7	TRBV5-4	TRBD1	CAWYRQGVYEQYF	TGTGCCTGGTATCGGCAGGGGGTCTACGAGCAGTACTTC
NA	TRBJ1-1	TRBV11-3	NA	CASSLVGVWGRVDTEAFF	TGTGCCAGCAGCTTAGTCGGAGTTTGGGGCCGCGTAGACACTGAAGCTTTCTTT
NA	TRBJ1-4	TRBV27	NA	CASSLGLSTTNEKLFF	TGTGCCAGCAGTTTAGGGCTGTCTACAACTAATGAAAAACTGTTTTTT
NA	TRBJ1-5	TRBV18	NA	CASSPRERTVVDQPQHF	TGTGCCAGCTCACCACGGGAAAGGACAGTCGTTGATCAGCCCCAGCATTTT
NA	TRBJ2-1	TRBV5-1	NA	CASSLAGGSGYNEQFF	TGCGCCAGCAGCTTGGCCGGCGGCTCGGGGTACAATGAGCAGTTCTTC
few	TRBJ2-5	TRBV15	NA	CATSRVGSGEETQYF	TGTGCCACCAGCAGAGTAGGGAGTGGGGAAGAGACCCAGTACTTC
NA	TRBJ2-7	TRBV18	TRBD1	CASSPQGAGEQYF	TGTGCCAGCTCACCACAGGGGGCGGGTGAGCAGTACTTC
NA	TRBJ1-5	TRBV6-1	NA	CASSEVPGGRGPQHF	TGTGCCAGCAGTGAAGTCCCGGGGGGGAGGGGGCCCCAGCATTTT
NA	TRBJ2-5	TRBV7-2	NA	CASSTPPWETQYF	TGTGCCAGCAGCACCCCTCCTTGGGAGACCCAATACTTC
NA	TRBJ2-1	TRBV7-3	TRBD1	CASSLDRSNYNEQFF	TGTGCCAGCAGCTTGGACAGGTCGAATTACAATGAGCAGTTCTTC
NA	TRBJ1-1	TRBV7-2	NA	CASRRDDRGWTEAFF	TGTGCCAGCAGGCGTGATGATAGGGGTTGGACTGAAGCTTTCTTT
NA	TRBJ2-3	TRBV27	TRBD1	CASSFDRGSTDTQYF	TGTGCCAGCAGTTTCGACAGGGGAAGCACAGATACGCAGTATTTT
once	TRBJ1-5	TRBV7-6	NA	CASSLLRGGARDQPQHF	TGTGCCAGCAGCTTATTGCGGGGGGGGGCTAGGGATCAGCCCCAGCATTTT
NA	TRBJ1-2	TRBV4-1	NA	CASSQVSGWGAGYTF	TGCGCCAGCAGCCAAGTTTCAGGGTGGGGCGCGGGCTACACCTTC
NA	TRBJ2-7	TRBV19	TRBD1	CASDRVYEQYF	TGTGCCAGCGACAGGGTCTACGAGCAGTACTTC
NA	TRBJ2-3	TRBV9	TRBD2	CASSSGLAGTDTQYF	TGTGCCAGCAGCTCGGGACTAGCGGGGACTGATACGCAGTATTTT
few	TRBJ2-3	TRBV7-2	NA	CASSPFRGRTDTQYF	TGTGCCAGCAGCCCATTCAGGGGCCGTACAGATACGCAGTATTTT